The 13 T cell receptor beta chains in this list originate from one sample, sequenced in a study of blood T cell repertoires in COVID-19. Here immunoSEQ multiplex PCR was the method, and the copy in TCRdb shows in-frame clones only, minus some. The table lists about 75,000 clones, around 90% of them singletons. Sequencing was done on a sample of peripheral blood. The source is a human donor in a cohort sampled during active COVID-19.

The genes are TRBV7-9 and TRBJ1-1; tentative D call: TRBD1 (5 bases). Between the trimmed V and J ends, which lost 5 bases and 0 bases, there was a span of 10 bases. The CDR3 is made up of 14 amino acids. CDR1 and CDR2 from the germline V gene are SEHNR and FQNEAQ (reference sequence). For the CDR3, the DNA is TGTGCCAGCAGCGGCGGGACGGTGAACACTGAAGCTTTCTTT. Protein sequence: CASSGGTVNTEAFF.

This sequence joins TRBV27 and TRBJ2-7; 9 bases line up with TRBD1. V dropped 4 bases and J dropped 7; count of bases not matched to a gene: 17. This CDR3 has 17 amino acids. The V gene's germline CDR1 is MNHEY and CDR2 SMNVEV (reference sequence). The CDR3 loop reads CASSSSSKRDRVGEQYF. CDR3 nucleotides: TGTGCCAGCAGTTCGTCCTCTAAGCGGGACAGGGTTGGAGAGCAGTACTTC.

This chain connects TRBV5-1 to TRBJ2-3; TRBD2 is a possible D gene (5 bases). The CDR3 spans 15 residues. V was pared by 1 base and J by 1 base, with 10 bases between. Germline values: CDR1 SGHRS, CDR2 YFSETQ. The CDR3 loop reads CASSLREVGTDTQYF. The CDR3, as DNA: TGCGCCAGCAGCTTGCGGGAAGTGGGCACAGATACGCAGTATTTT.

The chain joins TRBV9 to TRBJ1-2, with TRBD1 as a possible D gene (5 bases). The CDR3 consists of 13 residues. Germline-derived CDR1 and CDR2 are SGDLS and YYNGEE. The germline V and J ends were trimmed by 4 bases and 10 bases, with 17 bases remaining between them. For the CDR3, the DNA is TGTGCCAGCAGCTGGGGCGGCAGGGAACACTACACCTTC. Its protein is CASSWGGREHYTF.

The chain combines TRBV13 with TRBJ2-2; D is perhaps TRBD2 (5 bases). The CDR3 spans 16 residues. The ends were cut back, 1 base at V and 2 bases at J, with 11 bases in the middle. Germline V gene data show CDR1 as PRHDT and CDR2 as FYEKMQ (reference sequence). CDR3 in DNA: TGTGCCAGCAGCTTAGTAGCTAGCAGCAACACCGGGGAGCTGTTTTTT. It translates to CASSLVASSNTGELFF.

The J gene is TRBJ1-1, the V gene TRBV5-1, with 11 nucleotides matching TRBD1. Losses at the gene ends were 4 bases for V and 4 bases for J; bases not matched to a gene: 3. This CDR3 region has 14 residues. Germline CDR1 SGHRS, CDR2 YFSETQ. DNA for the CDR3: TGCGCCAGCAGCCCAGGGACAGGGGGCACTGAAGCTTTCTTT. Translated: CASSPGTGGTEAFF.

CDR3 sequence reads: CATVGAHYGYTF. CDR3 in DNA: TGTGCCACCGTAGGGGCTCACTATGGCTACACCTTC. This chain joins TRBV25-1 and TRBJ1-2; the D gene is possibly TRBD1 (5 bases). CDR1 MGHDK and CDR2 SYGVNS come from the germline V gene. The CDR3 is made up of 12 amino acids. Between the trimmed V and J ends, which lost 10 bases and 3 bases, there was a span of 12 bases.

This rearrangement joins TRBV6-1 to TRBJ1-6; 7 bases are a match to TRBD1. Germline trimming cut 1 base from V and 9 bases from J; bases unmatched to any gene: 6. CDR1 and CDR2 from the germline V gene are MNHNS and SASEGT. The CDR3 contains 15 residues. The CDR3 region has the DNA TGTGCCAGCAGTGAAGTAGGGGGCGAACGTTCACCCCTCCACTTT. Residues: CASSEVGGERSPLHF.

The J gene is TRBJ1-2, the V gene TRBV15, with 9 bases identical to TRBD1. The length of the CDR3 is 18 residues. Losses at the gene ends were 0 bases for V and 2 bases for J; bases not matched to a gene: 10. Germline V gene data show CDR1 as LNHNV and CDR2 as YYDKDF (reference sequence). This CDR3 is CATSRESDRGWGNYGYTF. CDR3 bases: TGTGCCACCAGCAGAGAGTCGGACAGGGGCTGGGGAAACTATGGCTACACCTTC.

The table lists this clone with a few counts. The V and J genes are TRBV10-1 and TRBJ2-7; possible D gene TRBD2, 5 bases. This CDR3 has 12 residues. CDR1 WNHNN and CDR2 SYGVQD come from the germline V gene (reference sequence). V was cut by 1 base and J by 4 bases, with 5 bases left in between. The CDR3 sequence: CASSEWEYEQYF. Written as DNA, the CDR3 is TGCGCCAGCAGTGAGTGGGAGTACGAGCAGTACTTC.

This chain uses TRBV7-8 with TRBJ1-6, with TRBD1 matching 8 bases. With 5 bases clipped from V and 11 bases from J, the junction kept 14 bases outside the gene matches. There are 16 residues in the CDR3. Germline CDR1 reads SGHVS; CDR2 reads FQNEAQ. The DNA for the CDR3 is TGTGCCAGCAGCGTAGACAGGGGCTTTCATTCTCCACCCCTCCACTTT. Its translation is CASSVDRGFHSPPLHF. The full variable domain, completed using reference TRBV7-8 and TRBJ1-6, is GAGVSQSPRYKVAKRGQDVALRCDPISGHVSLFWYQQALGQGPEFLTYFQNEAQLDKSGLPSDRFFAERPEGSVSTLKIQRTQQEDSAVYLCASSVDRGFHSPPLHFGNGTRLTVT.

The chain is built from TRBV7-2 and TRBJ1-1; 7 positions match TRBD1. The CDR3 is made up of 15 amino acids. Losses at the gene ends were 5 bases for V and 1 base for J; bases not matched to a gene: 7. Germline-derived CDR1 and CDR2 are SGHTA and FQGNSA. For the CDR3, the DNA is TGTGCCAGCAGCCAGGGCGCAGGGGGGAACACTGAAGCTTTCTTT. Amino acids: CASSQGAGGNTEAFF.

This chain uses TRBV7-2 with TRBJ1-1; maybe TRBD1 (5 bases). This CDR3 comprises 11 residues. Germline assignment: CDR1 SGHTA and CDR2 FQGNSA. Between the trimmed V and J ends, which lost 5 bases and 8 bases, there was a span of 9 bases. The CDR3 DNA is TGTGCCAGCAGCCCCGACAGAGAAGCTTTCTTT. Its protein product is CASSPDREAFF. The whole variable domain, filled in from reference TRBV7-2 and TRBJ1-1, reads GAGVSQSPSNKVTEKGKDVELRCDPISGHTALYWYRQSLGQGLEFLIYFQGNSAPDKSGLPSDRFSAERTGGSVSTLTIQRTQQEDSAVYLCASSPDREAFFGQGTRLTVV.